What follows are 21 T cell receptor beta chains derived from one specimen sequenced in a study of T cell changes during pregnancy in multiple sclerosis. Measured with immunoSEQ multiplex PCR; TCRdb has only the in-frame clones, and not every one. The sample has about 70,000 clones, more than 80% seen once. Material: peripheral blood, obtained in the second trimester of pregnancy. Source of these receptors: a female donor in good health, enrolled as a control in a pregnancy study.

The V and J genes are TRBV6-5 and TRBJ1-2, with D uncertain. The CDR3 runs 13 residues. Germline V gene lookup returns CDR1 MNHEY and CDR2 SVGAGI. V was trimmed by 2 bases and J by 1 base, leaving 5 bases between them. CDR3 residues: CASSYDINYGYTF. CDR3 in DNA: TGTGCCAGCAGTTACGACATTAACTATGGCTACACCTTC.

V and J are TRBV7-9 and TRBJ1-2, with 7 bases lining up with TRBD1. This CDR3 is 15 amino acids long. Germline-derived CDR1 and CDR2 are SEHNR and FQNEAQ (reference sequence). The junction had 3 bases not matched to a gene; V was cut back by 0 bases and J by 2 bases. CDR3 loop: CASSLAETGNYGYTF. The CDR3 DNA reads as TGTGCCAGCAGCTTAGCAGAGACAGGGAACTATGGCTACACCTTC. Supplemented by reference TRBV7-9 and TRBJ1-2, the full variable domain reads DTGVSQNPRHKITKRGQNVTFRCDPISEHNRLYWYRQTLGQGPEFLTYFQNEAQLEKSRLLSDRFSAERPKGSFSTLEIQRTEQGDSAMYLCASSLAETGNYGYTFGSGTRLTVV.

Here the CDR3 DNA reads TGTGCCAGCAGCGCCATAGCGCTTACCTACGAGCAGTACTTC. Protein sequence: CASSAIALTYEQYF. The chain is built from TRBV5-6 and TRBJ2-7, with a tentative D call TRBD2 (5 bases). V was pared by 4 bases and J by 2 bases, with 13 bases between. The CDR3 contains 14 residues. Germline lookup yields CDR1 SGHDT and CDR2 YYEEEE.

The gene calls are TRBV4-3 and TRBJ2-5, with TRBD2 matching 13 bases. The CDR3 sequence is 16 residues long. J lost 1 base, V lost 4 bases, and 3 bases had no gene match. Germline lookup yields CDR1 LGHNA and CDR2 YSLEER. For the CDR3, the DNA is TGCGCCAGCAGCCCCCGGACTAGCGGGGGCCAAGAGACCCAGTACTTC. Its translation is CASSPRTSGGQETQYF.

This sequence joins TRBV4-2 and TRBJ2-4; 10 nucleotides align to TRBD1. The ends lost 3 bases at V and 3 bases at J; junction bases unmatched: 2. Per the germline V gene, CDR1 is LGHNA and CDR2 is YNFKEQ. The CDR3 loop spans 15 amino acids. CDR3 coding DNA: TGTGCCAGCAGCCAGAGGACAGGGGGCAAAAACATTCAGTACTTC. This codes for CASSQRTGGKNIQYF.

This chain links TRBV30 with TRBJ1-1; no firm D call. Germline V gene sequence: CDR1 GTSNPN, CDR2 SVGIG (reference sequence). Trimming took off 0 bases at V and 5 bases at J, with 10 bases between the two ends. The CDR3 spans 13 residues. CDR3 residues: CAWSVQVETEAFF. CDR3 sequence (DNA): TGTGCCTGGAGTGTGCAGGTAGAGACTGAAGCTTTCTTT.

The V call is TRBV4-3, the J call TRBJ1-2, with TRBD1 matching 7 bases. The CDR3 is made up of 14 amino acids. The germline gives CDR1 LGHNA, CDR2 YSLEER. Trimming took 4 bases from V and 8 from J; bases not matched to a gene: 10. The CDR3: CASSRGETGYGYTF. The CDR3 DNA sequence: TGCGCCAGCAGCCGAGGCGAGACAGGGTACGGCTACACCTTC.

Only one count was recorded for this clone. V gene TRBV5-4 combines with J gene TRBJ1-4, with 10 nucleotides matching TRBD1. CDR3 length equals 14 residues. Germline V CDR1 and CDR2: SGHNT, YYREEE (reference sequence). Losses at the gene ends were 4 bases for V and 8 bases for J; bases not matched to a gene: 5. Written as DNA, the CDR3 is TGTGCCAGCAGCCCGACAGGGGGCACGGAAAAACTGTTTTTT. This gives the protein CASSPTGGTEKLFF.

This clone was seen a handful of times. This sequence joins TRBV6-1 and TRBJ1-3; D ambiguous. Trimming shortened V by 7 bases and J by 1 base, and 2 bases separated the two germline ends. CDR3 length equals 11 residues. Germline V gives CDR1 MNHNS, CDR2 SASEGT. CDR3 residues: CASTSGNTIYF. Written as DNA, the CDR3 is TGTGCCAGCACTTCTGGAAACACCATATATTTT.

J is TRBJ1-2 and V is TRBV30, with D possibly being TRBD1 (6 bases). Trimming took 6 bases from V and 1 from J, leaving 18 bases between them. Germline values: CDR1 GTSNPN, CDR2 SVGIG (reference sequence). The CDR3 is 15 amino acids. The CDR3 DNA reads TGTGCCTGTCCCGAGACAGGCATGATTAACTATGGCTACACCTTC. Translation gives CACPETGMINYGYTF.

The chain couples TRBV5-5 to TRBJ2-5; D perhaps matches TRBD2 (6 bases). The CDR3 totals 14 residues. Germline assignment: CDR1 SGHKS and CDR2 YYEKEE (reference sequence). Trimming cost V 4 bases and J 4 bases, with 14 bases left between them. In nucleotides, the CDR3 is TGTGCCAGCAGCCCCTACTGGGGAGGAGAGACCCAGTACTTC. This encodes CASSPYWGGETQYF.

V and J are TRBV10-1 and TRBJ1-2, with unresolved D. Germline assignment: CDR1 WNHNN and CDR2 SYGVQD (reference sequence). Trimming stripped 7 bases from V and 0 bases from J, with 12 bases between. The CDR3 runs to 14 residues. CDR3 DNA sequence: TGCGCCAGCAACCCACGGAGAGCTAACTATGGCTACACCTTC. This sequence encodes CASNPRRANYGYTF.

The chain links TRBV20-1 to TRBJ1-2, with a tentative D call TRBD1 (6 bases). The CDR3 spans 11 residues. Trimming stripped 6 bases from V and 2 bases from J, with 7 bases between. Per the germline V gene, CDR1 is DFQATT and CDR2 is SNEGSKA (reference sequence). This CDR3 reads CSADRNYGYTF. CDR3 nucleotide sequence: TGCAGTGCAGACAGGAACTATGGCTACACCTTC.

V usage is TRBV9 and J usage is TRBJ1-2; D is ambiguous. Germline V lookup: CDR1 SGDLS, CDR2 YYNGEE. The V gene lost 5 bases and the J gene lost 8 bases, with 10 bases spanning the gap. This CDR3 is built from 11 residues. The DNA for the CDR3 is TGTGCCAGCAGGACGGGGAACGGCTACACCTTC. As protein: CASRTGNGYTF.

This chain connects TRBV27 to TRBJ1-6, with TRBD1 as a possible D gene (6 bases). CDR1 MNHEY and CDR2 SMNVEV come from the germline V gene (reference sequence). Between the trimmed V and J ends, which lost 2 bases and 4 bases, there was a span of 9 bases. The CDR3 runs 15 residues. CDR3 bases: TGTGCCAGCAGTTTAGGTAGGGGGTATAATTCACCCCTCCACTTT. This sequence encodes CASSLGRGYNSPLHF.

This chain connects TRBV13 to TRBJ1-5, with TRBD1 matching 7 bases. The CDR3 has 13 residues. J lost 7 bases, V lost 5 bases, and 5 bases had no gene match. The V gene's germline CDR1 is PRHDT and CDR2 FYEKMQ (reference sequence). CDR3 protein: CASSADRVQPQHF. In DNA, the CDR3 is TGTGCCAGCAGCGCCGACAGGGTACAGCCCCAGCATTTT.

V and J are TRBV28 and TRBJ2-7, with TRBD1 matching over 7 bases. V was clipped by 7 bases and J by 2 bases; unmatched bases: 11. The CDR3 is 15 amino acids. Germline CDR1 and CDR2: MDHEN and SYDVKM. The CDR3 region is CASTPEQGLAYEQYF. The CDR3 DNA reads TGTGCCAGCACCCCCGAACAGGGGCTAGCCTACGAGCAGTACTTC.

CDR3 in amino acids: CASSGIKRGGPLGEQFF. The CDR3 DNA is TGTGCCAGCAGCGGAATTAAGCGGGGGGGGCCGTTAGGTGAGCAGTTCTTC. The chain couples TRBV9 to TRBJ2-1, with 10 bases fitting TRBD2. Germline CDR1 SGDLS, CDR2 YYNGEE. V trimming: 3 bases; J trimming: 9 bases; junction bases outside the gene matches: 15. The CDR3 covers 17 residues.

This clone was seen only once. This chain uses TRBV29-1 with TRBJ2-2, with a possible D match to TRBD2 (5 bases). This CDR3 region has 14 residues. Germline lookup yields CDR1 SQVTM and CDR2 ANQGSEA. V lost 4 bases and J lost 5, with 14 bases in between. In DNA, the CDR3 is TGCAGCGTTGTCGGATGGACGGGAACCGGGGAGCTGTTTTTT. Protein sequence: CSVVGWTGTGELFF.

Only a few counts were recorded for this clone. This sequence joins TRBV4-2 and TRBJ1-4; D unclear. The V end was cut by 0 bases, the J end by 8 bases, with 16 bases between. CDR3 length: 16 residues. Germline CDR1 reads LGHNA; CDR2 reads YNFKEQ. The DNA for the CDR3 is TGTGCCAGCAGCCAAGATCGGGCGGGTGCCACGGAAAAACTGTTTTTT. Protein: CASSQDRAGATEKLFF.

The chain uses TRBV5-6 and TRBJ2-1; 10 bases are a match to TRBD1. With 4 bases clipped from V and 7 bases from J, the junction kept 11 bases outside the gene matches. CDR1 SGHDT and CDR2 YYEEEE come from the germline V gene. The CDR3 covers 16 residues. CDR3: CASSLFLDRGWNEQFF. The CDR3 DNA follows: TGTGCCAGCAGCCTTTTTCTGGACAGGGGGTGGAATGAGCAGTTCTTC.